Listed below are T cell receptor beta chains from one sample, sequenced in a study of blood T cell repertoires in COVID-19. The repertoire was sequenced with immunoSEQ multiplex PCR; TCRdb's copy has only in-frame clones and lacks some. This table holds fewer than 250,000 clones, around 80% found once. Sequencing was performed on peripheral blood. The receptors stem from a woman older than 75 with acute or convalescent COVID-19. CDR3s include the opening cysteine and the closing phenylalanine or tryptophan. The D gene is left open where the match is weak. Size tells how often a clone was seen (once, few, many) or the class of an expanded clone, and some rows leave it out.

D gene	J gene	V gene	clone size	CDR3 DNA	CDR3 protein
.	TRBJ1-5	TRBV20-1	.	TGCAGTGCTAGTTTCGGGCCGGACGGGGAGCCCCAGCATTTT	CSASFGPDGEPQHF
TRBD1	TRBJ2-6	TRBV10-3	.	TGTGCCATCAGTGGGGGACAGGGGTTCTCTGGGGCCAACGTCCTGACTTTC	CAISGGQGFSGANVLTF
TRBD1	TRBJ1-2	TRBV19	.	TGTGCCAGCTTCACCCGGGACAGGGGAAGTGGCTACACCTTC	CASFTRDRGSGYTF
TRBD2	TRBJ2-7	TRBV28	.	TGTGCCAGCAGTTTGGGGGGGGTCGCAGCTTCCTACGAGCAGTACTTC	CASSLGGVAASYEQYF
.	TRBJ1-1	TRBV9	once	TGTGCCAGCACGGTGGGGCAAATGAACACTGAAGCTTTCTTT	CASTVGQMNTEAFF
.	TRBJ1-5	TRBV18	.	TGTGCCAGCTCACCACCGTCCGGGGGGACCGATCAGCCCCAGCATTTT	CASSPPSGGTDQPQHF
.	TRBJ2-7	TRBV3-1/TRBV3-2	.	TGTGCCAGCAGCCAGGAGGGAACGTCCTACGAGCAGTACTTC	CASSQEGTSYEQYF
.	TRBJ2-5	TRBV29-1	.	TGCAGCGCAGCCCAAGAGACCCAGTACTTC	CSAAQETQYF
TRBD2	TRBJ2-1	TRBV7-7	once	TGTGCTAGCAGCGAAGGACTAGCGGGGGTCAATGAGCAGTTCTTC	CASSEGLAGVNEQFF
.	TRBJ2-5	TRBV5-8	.	TGTGCCAGCAGCTGGGCCGAGGAGACCCAGTACTTC	CASSWAEETQYF
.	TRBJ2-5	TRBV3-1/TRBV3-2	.	TGTGCCAGCAGCCTCGGACATCAGGAGACCCAGTACTTC	CASSLGHQETQYF
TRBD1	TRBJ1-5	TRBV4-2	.	TGTGCCAGCAGCCAAGATTTAGGGGGCTATCTTCCCCAGCATTTT	CASSQDLGGYLPQHF
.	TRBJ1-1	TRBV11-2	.	TGTGCCAGCAGCTCAGGCAGGGTCACTGAAGCTTTCTTT	CASSSGRVTEAFF
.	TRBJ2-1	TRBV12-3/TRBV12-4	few	TGTGCCAGCAGAGGGGATGCTCGCAATGAGCAGTTCTTC	CASRGDARNEQFF
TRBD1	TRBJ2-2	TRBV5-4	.	TGTGCCAGCGGAAGACAGGGGCTCGATCTTGGTTCCGGGGAGCTGTTTTTT	CASGRQGLDLGSGELFF
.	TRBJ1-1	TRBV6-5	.	TGTGCCAGCAGTTACTCTGAGGAGAACACTGAAGCTTTCTTT	CASSYSEENTEAFF
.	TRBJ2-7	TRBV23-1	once	TGCGCCAGCAGTCACCTTTCCCCAAGCGGAGTCCGCTCCTACGAGCAGTACTTC	CASSHLSPSGVRSYEQYF
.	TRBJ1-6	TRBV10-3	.	TGTGCCATCAGTGAGTCGGGGGGGGAGTTCTCACCCCTCCACTTT	CAISESGGEFSPLHF
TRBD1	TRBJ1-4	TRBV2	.	TGTGCCAGCAGTGACGCGACAGGGAATGAAAAACTGTTTTTT	CASSDATGNEKLFF
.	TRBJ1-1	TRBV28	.	TGTGCCAGCAGCGGGGGGGGGACTGAAGCTTTCTTT	CASSGGGTEAFF
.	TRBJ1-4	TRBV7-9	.	TGTGCCAGCAGCTTAGGGACAGCCGCTAATGAAAAACTGTTTTTT	CASSLGTAANEKLFF
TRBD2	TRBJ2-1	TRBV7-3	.	TGTGCCAGCAGCTTAAATAGCGGGGGGGCCGCATATAATGAGCAGTTCTTC	CASSLNSGGAAYNEQFF
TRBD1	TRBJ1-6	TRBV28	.	TGTGCCAGCAGTTGGACAGGGGGTGGTTCACCCCTCCACTTT	CASSWTGGGSPLHF
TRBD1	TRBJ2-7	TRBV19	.	TGTGCCAGTAGTAAGGAAATAGCAGGGGGCTACGAGCAGTACTTC	CASSKEIAGGYEQYF
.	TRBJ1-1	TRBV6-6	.	TGTGCCAGCAGTTCCCAGCGGGTGGGGACTGAAGCTTTCTTT	CASSSQRVGTEAFF
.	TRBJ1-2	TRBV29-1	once	TGCAGCGTTGTAGGGGGGGCGGTTAACTATGGCTACACCTTC	CSVVGGAVNYGYTF
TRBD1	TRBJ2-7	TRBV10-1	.	TGCGCCAGCAGTGAAGGGGGGACAGGGCCCTACGAGCAGTACTTC	CASSEGGTGPYEQYF
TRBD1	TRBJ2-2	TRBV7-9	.	TGTGCCAGCAGCCTAGGGACAGCTTGGACCGGGGAGCTGTTTTTT	CASSLGTAWTGELFF
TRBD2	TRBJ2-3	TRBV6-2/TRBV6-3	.	TGTGCCAGCAGTCCCTCTCGTTTGGTAGCGGGAGATACGCAGTATTTT	CASSPSRLVAGDTQYF